The next 32 T cell receptor beta chains were all read from a single sample in a study of identical twins. TCRdb passed the 5' RACE reads through MiXCR, listing each CDR3 protein once. The sample yields 1.5 million to 2 million distinct CDR3 sequences, around 33% seen once. The sample taken for sequencing was cord blood. All receptors come from a newborn girl in good health.

The chain recombines TRBV2 with TRBJ2-1; the match to TRBD2 covers 8 bases. CDR1 is SNHLY and CDR2 is FYNNEI in the germline V gene. This CDR3 has 15 residues. Losses at the gene ends were 6 bases for V and 4 bases for J; bases not matched to a gene: 8. The chain's CDR3 is CASSVSGGGYNEQFF. DNA of the CDR3: TGTGCCAGCAGCGTCAGCGGGGGCGGATACAATGAGCAGTTCTTC.

This clonotype was seen many times. The J gene is TRBJ1-5, the V gene TRBV12-3 or TRBV12-4; 7 bases align to TRBD1. There are 16 residues in the CDR3. The junction had 8 bases not matched to a gene; V was cut back by 6 bases and J by 0 bases. The chain's CDR3 is CASSPRGAYSNQPQHF. CDR3 bases: TGTGCCAGCAGCCCCAGGGGGGCTTATAGCAATCAGCCCCAGCATTTT.

V and J are TRBV9 and TRBJ2-7; D unclear. CDR3 size: 13 residues. The V gene lost 2 bases and the J gene lost 5 bases, with 11 bases spanning the gap. Germline lookup yields CDR1 SGDLS and CDR2 YYNGEE. The CDR3 DNA sequence: TGTGCCAGCAGCGTCCTACCAGCCAACGAGCAGTACTTC. Its protein product is CASSVLPANEQYF.

This clonotype was recorded a few times. The V gene is TRBV7-6, the J gene TRBJ2-3; 7 bases map to TRBD1. V gave up 4 bases and J gave up 5 bases; unmatched junction bases: 9. The CDR3 extends over 15 amino acids. The germline gives CDR1 SGHVS, CDR2 FNYEAQ. CDR3 in amino acids: CASSSDREGQDTQYF. As DNA, the CDR3 is TGTGCCAGCAGCTCTGACAGGGAAGGTCAAGATACGCAGTATTTT.

This chain uses TRBV6-5 with TRBJ1-2; D is unclear. V was trimmed by 6 bases and J by 0 bases, leaving 14 bases between them. Germline V gene sequence: CDR1 MNHEY, CDR2 SVGAGI. This CDR3 comprises 15 residues. CDR3 in DNA: TGTGCCAGCAGAGAAGAGTTGGCCTCTAACTATGGCTACACCTTC. The encoded protein is CASREELASNYGYTF.

This clonotype has only a few counts. The chain couples TRBV27 to TRBJ2-7; D uncertain. Germline V gene data show CDR1 as MNHEY and CDR2 as SMNVEV (reference sequence). Between the trimmed V and J ends, which lost 9 bases and 2 bases, there was a span of 11 bases. The CDR3 is 12 amino acids. The CDR3 nucleotides read TGTGCCAGTCGCTCGACACCCTACGAGCAGTACTTC. Protein product: CASRSTPYEQYF.

This chain links TRBV12-3 or TRBV12-4 with TRBJ2-3, with D possibly being TRBD1 or TRBD2 (6 bases each). This CDR3 comprises 16 residues. The V end lost 5 bases, the J end lost 2 bases, and 17 bases lay between the germline ends. CDR3 nucleotide sequence: TGTGCCAGCAGTCTCCTCTACGGGGGCGACACAGATACGCAGTATTTT. The encoded protein is CASSLLYGGDTDTQYF.

This clonotype occurred a few times. V and J are TRBV5-6 and TRBJ2-1, with a tentative D call TRBD2 (6 bases). The germline V gene encodes CDR1 SGHDT and CDR2 YYEEEE. The CDR3 is 14 amino acids. V dropped 4 bases and J dropped 8 bases, with 16 bases sitting between them. The CDR3 region is CASSATSQTHEQFF. Here the CDR3 DNA reads TGTGCCAGCAGCGCGACTAGTCAAACTCATGAGCAGTTCTTC.

This clonotype was recorded a few times. The DNA of the CDR3 is TGTGCCAGCAGTTTACGACAGGGGCCCCGACTCGGGCAGTTCTTC. Translation: CASSLRQGPRLGQFF. The V and J genes are TRBV27 and TRBJ2-1; 8 bases agree with TRBD1. V lost 2 bases, J lost 12 bases, and 12 bases stayed unmatched. Germline CDR1 is MNHEY and CDR2 is SMNVEV (reference sequence). The CDR3 length is 15 residues.

This clonotype showed up many times. The V gene is TRBV2, the J gene TRBJ1-2; no clear D gene. Per the germline V gene, CDR1 is SNHLY and CDR2 is FYNNEI. The CDR3 covers 13 residues. V dropped 4 bases and J dropped 0 bases, with 6 bases sitting between them. CDR3 sequence (DNA): TGTGCCAGCAGTGGAGGGACTAACTATGGCTACACCTTC. Protein product: CASSGGTNYGYTF.

The chain links TRBV28 to TRBJ2-1; 10 bases are shared with TRBD2. The germline CDR1 and CDR2 sequences are MDHEN and SYDVKM. The CDR3 length is 17 residues. The junction had 11 bases not matched to a gene; V was cut back by 5 bases and J by 4 bases. CDR3 nucleotides: TGTGCCAGCAGTCAATACCCGACTAGCGGGCGATACAATGAGCAGTTCTTC. It encodes CASSQYPTSGRYNEQFF.

J is TRBJ2-1 and V is TRBV29-1; TRBD2 matches at 7 bases. Unmatched junction bases numbered 7, after V lost 4 bases and J lost 4 bases. Looked up from germline, CDR1 is SQVTM and CDR2 is ANQGSEA. This CDR3 has 14 residues. Written as DNA, the CDR3 is TGCAGCGTTGGGAGGAGAGCGGGGTACAATGAGCAGTTCTTC. It encodes CSVGRRAGYNEQFF.

The J gene is TRBJ2-1, the V gene TRBV6-4; tentatively, D is TRBD1 or TRBD2 (5 bases each). The DNA matches TRBJ2-7 better at its end, which makes the J call doubtful. Germline lookup yields CDR1 MRHNA and CDR2 SNTAGT. The CDR3 has 14 amino acids. CDR3 nucleotides: TGTGCCAGCAGTGAGGGACCCTCCTACAATGAGCAGTACTTC. It specifies CASSEGPSYNEQYF.

This clonotype came up once. The J gene is TRBJ2-1, the V gene TRBV20-1, with TRBD2 identical over 7 bases. Trimming cost V 2 bases and J 6 bases; bases outside gene matches: 10. The germline gives CDR1 DFQATT, CDR2 SNEGSKA (reference sequence). The CDR3 has 15 residues. Written as DNA, the CDR3 is TGCAGTGCTAGACTCCCAACTAGCGTTCGCAATGAGCAGTTCTTC. This encodes CSARLPTSVRNEQFF.

This chain uses TRBV25-1 with TRBJ1-5; the D is unclear. Deletions cut 2 bases from V and 5 bases from J, with 4 bases between. The CDR3 is 12 amino acids. Germline values: CDR1 MGHDK, CDR2 SYGVNS. The CDR3 reads CASSEGHQPQHF. DNA of the CDR3: TGTGCCAGCAGTGAAGGACATCAGCCCCAGCATTTT.

This clonotype was seen a handful of times. The V call is TRBV5-4, the J call TRBJ2-7; tentatively, D is TRBD2 (6 bases). Trimming left V 3 bases short and J 0 bases short, with 19 bases between. The CDR3 length is 17 residues. In germline, CDR1 is SGHNT, CDR2 YYREEE (reference sequence). The CDR3 bases are TGTGCCAGCAGCTCTAAAATAGGGACTGATTCCTCCTACGAGCAGTACTTC. This codes for CASSSKIGTDSSYEQYF. The complete variable domain, with remaining parts taken from reference TRBV5-4 and TRBJ2-7, reads ETGVTQSPTHLIKTRGQQVTLRCSSQSGHNTVSWYQQALGQGPQFIFQYYREEENGRGNFPPRFSGLQFPNYSSELNVNALELDDSALYLCASSSKIGTDSSYEQYFGPGTRLTVT.

Comment on this clonotype: Its ends do not fully match the called genes, so a read error is possible. CDR3 sequence (DNA): TGTGCCTGGAGAGTCTCTGGGGCCGACGTCCTGACTTTC. This gives the protein CAWRVSGADVLTF. This chain joins TRBV30 and TRBJ2-6, with D maybe TRBD1 (5 bases). Looked up from germline, CDR1 is GTSNPN and CDR2 is SVGIG (reference sequence). This CDR3 region has 13 residues.

This clonotype has just one count. The CDR3 loop is CASSENRGRNGYTF. In DNA form, the CDR3 reads TGTGCCAGCAGTGAAAACAGGGGCAGGAATGGCTACACCTTC. The rearrangement links TRBV6-1 to TRBJ1-2, with 7 bases identical to TRBD1. The CDR3 has 14 amino acids. The germline V gene encodes CDR1 MNHNS and CDR2 SASEGT. The trim removed 2 bases at V and 6 bases at J, leaving 6 bases unmatched.

J is TRBJ2-1 and V is TRBV20-1; 9 positions match TRBD2. Per germline, CDR1 DFQATT and CDR2 SNEGSKA (reference sequence). V trimming: 2 bases; J trimming: 3 bases; junction bases outside the gene matches: 8. The CDR3 spans 16 residues. In nucleotides, the CDR3 is TGCAGTGCTAGAACCCTCCTAGCGGGGAGCTACAATGAGCAGTTCTTC. Its protein product is CSARTLLAGSYNEQFF.

At least ten counts were recorded for this clonotype. V usage is TRBV29-1 and J usage is TRBJ1-2; no firm D call. V lost 5 bases and J lost 4, with 11 bases in between. Looked up from germline, CDR1 is SQVTM and CDR2 is ANQGSEA. The CDR3 is made up of 12 amino acids. The CDR3 DNA reads TGCAGCGTTATAATAAGACCCTATGGCTACACCTTC. This gives the protein CSVIIRPYGYTF.

As regards this clonotype: A clone one base away is much larger, so this may be a read error. V and J are TRBV4-2 and TRBJ2-3, with D maybe TRBD2 (6 bases). The CDR3 has 16 residues. CDR1 LGHNA and CDR2 YNFKEQ come from the germline V gene. Trimming removed 1 base at V and 4 bases at J, with 15 bases between. The CDR3 loop is CASSQVMAGFSDTQYF. DNA for the CDR3: TGTGCCAGCAGCCAAGTAATGGCGGGGTTCTCAGATACGCAGTATTTT.

This clonotype was detected only once. This rearrangement joins TRBV12-3 or TRBV12-4 to TRBJ2-1, with 11 bases identical to TRBD2. Trimming removed 3 bases from V and 10 bases from J; junction bases left unmatched: 8. This CDR3 has 15 residues. CDR3 residues: CASSFVTSGGGEQFF. Written as DNA, the CDR3 is TGTGCCAGCAGTTTTGTTACTAGCGGGGGAGGGGAGCAGTTCTTC.

This clonotype was counted a few times. The V and J genes are TRBV10-3 and TRBJ2-7; the D is unclear. Trimming stripped 3 bases from V and 0 bases from J, with 9 bases between. The CDR3 covers 14 residues. Germline assignment: CDR1 ENHRY and CDR2 SYGVKD. CDR3 in amino acids: CAISDRGSSYEQYF. CDR3 in DNA: TGTGCCATCAGTGATAGAGGCAGCTCCTACGAGCAGTACTTC.

This clonotype showed up just a few times. This sequence joins TRBV5-1 and TRBJ2-5; 13 nucleotides agree with TRBD2. Germline V gene data show CDR1 as SGHRS and CDR2 as YFSETQ. This CDR3 contains 16 residues. Germline trimming cut 2 bases from V and 2 bases from J; bases unmatched to any gene: 3. The CDR3: CASSFMTSGGQETQYF. The DNA of the CDR3 is TGCGCCAGCAGCTTTATGACTAGCGGGGGGCAAGAGACCCAGTACTTC.

A few counts support this clonotype. J is TRBJ2-5 and V is TRBV28; TRBD1 matches at 9 bases. The CDR3 contains 15 residues. The germline CDR1 and CDR2 sequences are MDHEN and SYDVKM. The V and J ends lost 6 bases and 3 bases, in that order; junction bases with no gene match: 8. The CDR3 region has the DNA TGTGCCAGCAGCCCGGGGACAGGGCAGAAAGAGACCCAGTACTTC. This encodes CASSPGTGQKETQYF.

This chain links TRBV5-1 with TRBJ1-4; no clear D. The CDR3 length is 15 residues. Trimming cost V 4 bases and J 2 bases, with 12 bases left between them. The germline V gene has CDR1 SGHRS and CDR2 YFSETQ. The CDR3 DNA is TGCGCCAGCAGCCGACGCGGACCGACTAATGAAAAACTGTTTTTT. This gives the protein CASSRRGPTNEKLFF.

The rearrangement uses TRBV11-2 and TRBJ2-5; D is possibly TRBD2 (6 bases). V shed 3 bases and J shed 4 bases, with 18 bases lying between them. Germline V lookup: CDR1 SGHAT, CDR2 FQNNGV. This CDR3 has 16 amino acids. For the CDR3, the DNA is TGTGCCAGCAGCTTCTACTCTGGCGGGGCGAGAGAGACCCAGTACTTC. Protein product: CASSFYSGGARETQYF.

There are a few counts of this clonotype. The chain uses TRBV27 and TRBJ2-5; no definite D call. The DNA end lines up better with TRBJ2-7; the J call may be wrong. CDR3 length equals 13 residues. Per the germline V gene, CDR1 is MNHEY and CDR2 is SMNVEV (reference sequence). The CDR3 loop reads CASSSNWAAEQYF. The CDR3 coding sequence is TGTGCCAGCAGTTCCAATTGGGCTGCCGAGCAGTACTTC.

A few counts support this clonotype. The gene calls are TRBV10-3 and TRBJ2-3, with D possibly being TRBD1 or TRBD2 (6 bases each). The V gene's germline CDR1 is ENHRY and CDR2 SYGVKD. The CDR3 extends over 14 amino acids. The germline V and J ends were trimmed by 8 bases and 2 bases, with 14 bases remaining between them. Here the CDR3 reads CAIGRDTHTDTQYF. CDR3 DNA sequence: TGTGCCATCGGGCGGGACACCCACACAGATACGCAGTATTTT.

The CDR3 protein is CASSITAGQYF. DNA of the CDR3: TGTGCCAGCAGTATAACAGCAGGGCAGTACTTC. The gene calls are TRBV6-2 or TRBV6-3 and TRBJ2-5, with D tentatively TRBD1 (5 bases). There are 11 residues in the CDR3. CDR1 and CDR2 from the germline V gene are MNHEY and SVGEGT. V was pared by 5 bases and J by 11 bases, with 12 bases between.

Here the CDR3 reads CASSPPSSIRETQYF. The DNA for the CDR3 is TGCGCCAGCAGCCCCCCTAGCTCCATTAGAGAGACCCAGTACTTC. V usage is TRBV5-1 and J usage is TRBJ2-5, with D possibly matching TRBD2 (5 bases). Germline loops: CDR1 SGHRS, CDR2 YFSETQ. This CDR3 comprises 15 residues. The ends were cut back, 4 bases at V and 4 bases at J, with 17 bases in the middle.

The J gene is TRBJ1-6, the V gene TRBV2; TRBD1 matches 8 bases. Trimming at V came to 4 bases and at J to 9 bases, leaving 8 bases not matched to a gene. The CDR3 contains 15 residues. Germline lookup yields CDR1 SNHLY and CDR2 FYNNEI. The CDR3 DNA is TGTGCCAGCAGTGCTTCCAGGGGGCCAGGTTCACCCCTCCACTTT. This translates into CASSASRGPGSPLHF.